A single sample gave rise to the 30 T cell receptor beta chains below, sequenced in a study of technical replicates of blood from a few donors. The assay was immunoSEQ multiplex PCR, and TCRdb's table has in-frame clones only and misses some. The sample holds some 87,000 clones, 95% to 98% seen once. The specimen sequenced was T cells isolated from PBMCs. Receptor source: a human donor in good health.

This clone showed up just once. The CDR3 loop reads CASSLSGRAYVTGELFF. The CDR3 bases are TGTGCCAGCAGCTTAAGCGGGAGGGCCTATGTCACCGGGGAGCTGTTTTTT. The gene calls are TRBV7-2 and TRBJ2-2; 10 positions agree with TRBD2. CDR1 SGHTA and CDR2 FQGNSA come from the germline V gene. This CDR3 spans 17 amino acids. J lost 4 bases, V lost 2 bases, and 7 bases had no gene match.

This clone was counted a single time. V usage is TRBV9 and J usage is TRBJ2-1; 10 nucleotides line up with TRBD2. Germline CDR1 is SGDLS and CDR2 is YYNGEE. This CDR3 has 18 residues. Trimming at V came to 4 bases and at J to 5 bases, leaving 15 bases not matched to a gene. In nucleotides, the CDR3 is TGTGCCAGCAGCCTAGCGGGAGTTTCAGGCCCGGCCCACAATGAGCAGTTCTTC. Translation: CASSLAGVSGPAHNEQFF.

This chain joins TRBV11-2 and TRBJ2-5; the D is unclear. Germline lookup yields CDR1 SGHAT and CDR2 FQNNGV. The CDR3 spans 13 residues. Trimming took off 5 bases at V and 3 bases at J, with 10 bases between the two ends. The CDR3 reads CASSRGGKETQYF. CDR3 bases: TGTGCCAGCAGCAGAGGCGGAAAAGAGACCCAGTACTTC.

CDR3 loop: CASSEGQGVYEQYF. Written as DNA, the CDR3 is TGTGCCAGCAGTGAGGGACAGGGAGTATACGAGCAGTACTTC. The chain links TRBV27 to TRBJ2-7; the match to TRBD1 covers 9 bases. The CDR3 sequence is 14 residues long. With V trimmed by 5 bases and J by 4 bases, 6 bases remained unmatched. The V gene's germline CDR1 is MNHEY and CDR2 SMNVEV (reference sequence).

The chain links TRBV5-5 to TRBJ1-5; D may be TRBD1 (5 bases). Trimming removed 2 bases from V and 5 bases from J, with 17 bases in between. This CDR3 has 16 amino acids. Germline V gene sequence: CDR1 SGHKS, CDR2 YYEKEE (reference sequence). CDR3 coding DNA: TGTGCCAGCAGCTTCGACCCACTGGGGCTAGATCAGCCCCAGCATTTT. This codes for CASSFDPLGLDQPQHF.

The CDR3 DNA follows: TGTGCCAGCAGTTTTCTGGGACAGGGCAGCTCTGGGGCCAACGTCCTGACTTTC. Its translation is CASSFLGQGSSGANVLTF. V gene TRBV27 combines with J gene TRBJ2-6, with 9 bases aligning to TRBD1. The V and J ends lost 3 bases and 0 bases, in that order; junction bases with no gene match: 6. Germline V gene data show CDR1 as MNHEY and CDR2 as SMNVEV (reference sequence). The CDR3 is made up of 18 amino acids.

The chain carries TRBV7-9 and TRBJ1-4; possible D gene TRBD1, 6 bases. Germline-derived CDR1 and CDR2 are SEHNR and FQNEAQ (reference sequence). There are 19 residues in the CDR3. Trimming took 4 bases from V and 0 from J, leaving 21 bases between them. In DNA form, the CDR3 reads TGTGCCAGCAGCTCTGCATGGGACACCGGCCCTGCAACTAATGAAAAACTGTTTTTT. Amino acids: CASSSAWDTGPATNEKLFF. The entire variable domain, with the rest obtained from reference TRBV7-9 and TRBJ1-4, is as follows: DTGVSQNPRHKITKRGQNVTFRCDPISEHNRLYWYRQTLGQGPEFLTYFQNEAQLEKSRLLSDRFSAERPKGSFSTLEIQRTEQGDSAMYLCASSSAWDTGPATNEKLFFGSGTQLSVL.

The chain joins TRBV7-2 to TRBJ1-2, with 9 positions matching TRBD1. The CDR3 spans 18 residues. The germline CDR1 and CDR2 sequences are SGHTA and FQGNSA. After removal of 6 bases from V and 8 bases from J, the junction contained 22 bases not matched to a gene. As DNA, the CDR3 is TGTGCCAGCAGATATTCCCCCCTAGCTGTTACAGGGGGCAGGGGCTACACCTTC. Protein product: CASRYSPLAVTGGRGYTF.

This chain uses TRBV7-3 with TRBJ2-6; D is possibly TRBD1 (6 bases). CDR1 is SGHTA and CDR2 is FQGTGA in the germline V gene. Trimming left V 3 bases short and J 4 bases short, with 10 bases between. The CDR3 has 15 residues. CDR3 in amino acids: CASSFTGTGANVLTF. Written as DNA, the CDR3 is TGTGCCAGCAGCTTCACAGGGACCGGGGCCAACGTCCTGACTTTC.

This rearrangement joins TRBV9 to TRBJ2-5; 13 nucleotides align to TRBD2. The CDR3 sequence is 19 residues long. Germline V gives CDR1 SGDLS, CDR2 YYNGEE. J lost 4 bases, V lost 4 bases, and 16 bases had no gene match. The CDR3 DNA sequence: TGTGCCAGCAGCCGACCGATACTAGCGGGAGGGCCCTCGATAGAGACCCAGTACTTC. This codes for CASSRPILAGGPSIETQYF.

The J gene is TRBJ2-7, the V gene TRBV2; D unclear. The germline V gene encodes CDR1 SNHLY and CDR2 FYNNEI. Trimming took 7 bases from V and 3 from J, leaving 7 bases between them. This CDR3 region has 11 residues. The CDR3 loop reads CASTVSYEQYF. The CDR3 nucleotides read TGTGCCAGCACGGTGAGCTACGAGCAGTACTTC.

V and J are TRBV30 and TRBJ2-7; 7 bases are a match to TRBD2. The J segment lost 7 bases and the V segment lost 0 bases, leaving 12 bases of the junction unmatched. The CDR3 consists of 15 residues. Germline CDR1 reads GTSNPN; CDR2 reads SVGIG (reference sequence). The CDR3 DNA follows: TGTGCCTGGAGTGTTCTATCTAGCGGCCTTAGAGAGCAGTACTTC. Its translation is CAWSVLSSGLREQYF.

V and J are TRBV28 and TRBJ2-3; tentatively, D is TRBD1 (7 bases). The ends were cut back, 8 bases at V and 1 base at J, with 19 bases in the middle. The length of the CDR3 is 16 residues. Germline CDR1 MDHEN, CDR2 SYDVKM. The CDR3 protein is CASGGTTGSGTDTQYF. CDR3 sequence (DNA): TGTGCCAGCGGGGGGACGACAGGGAGTGGCACAGATACGCAGTATTTT.

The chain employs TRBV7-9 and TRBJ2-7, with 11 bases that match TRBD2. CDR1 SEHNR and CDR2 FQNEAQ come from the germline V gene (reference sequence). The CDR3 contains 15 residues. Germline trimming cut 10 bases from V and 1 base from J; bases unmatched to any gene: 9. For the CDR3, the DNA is TGTGCCACCAAACGTCTAGCGGGAGGATCCTACGAGCAGTACTTC. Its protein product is CATKRLAGGSYEQYF.

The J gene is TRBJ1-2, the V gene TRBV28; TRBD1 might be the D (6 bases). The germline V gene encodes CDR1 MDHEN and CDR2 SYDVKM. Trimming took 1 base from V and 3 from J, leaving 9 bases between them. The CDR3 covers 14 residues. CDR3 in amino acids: CASSLLAGDYGYTF. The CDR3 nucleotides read TGTGCCAGCAGTTTATTGGCAGGGGACTATGGCTACACCTTC.

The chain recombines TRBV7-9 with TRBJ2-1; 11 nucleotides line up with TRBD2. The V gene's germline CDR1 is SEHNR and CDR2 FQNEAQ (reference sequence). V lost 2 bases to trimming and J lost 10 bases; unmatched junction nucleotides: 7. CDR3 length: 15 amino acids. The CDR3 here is CASSLLLAGVGEQFF. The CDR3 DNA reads TGTGCCAGCAGCTTATTACTAGCGGGAGTAGGGGAGCAGTTCTTC. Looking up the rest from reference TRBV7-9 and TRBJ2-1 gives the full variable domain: DTGVSQNPRHKITKRGQNVTFRCDPISEHNRLYWYRQTLGQGPEFLTYFQNEAQLEKSRLLSDRFSAERPKGSFSTLEIQRTEQGDSAMYLCASSLLLAGVGEQFFGPGTRLTVL.

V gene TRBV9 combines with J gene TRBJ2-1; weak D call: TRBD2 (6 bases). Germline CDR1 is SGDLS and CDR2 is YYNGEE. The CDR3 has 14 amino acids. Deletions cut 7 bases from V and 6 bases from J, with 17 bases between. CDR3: CASSPETRANEQFF. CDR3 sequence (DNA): TGTGCCAGCTCTCCCGAGACTAGGGCCAATGAGCAGTTCTTC.

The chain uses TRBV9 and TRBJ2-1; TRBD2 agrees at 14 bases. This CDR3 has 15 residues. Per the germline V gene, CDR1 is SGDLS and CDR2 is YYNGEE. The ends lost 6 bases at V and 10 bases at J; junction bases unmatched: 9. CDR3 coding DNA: TGTGCCAGCATTTTGACTAGCGGGAGGGTGGGAGAGCAGTTCTTC. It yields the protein CASILTSGRVGEQFF.

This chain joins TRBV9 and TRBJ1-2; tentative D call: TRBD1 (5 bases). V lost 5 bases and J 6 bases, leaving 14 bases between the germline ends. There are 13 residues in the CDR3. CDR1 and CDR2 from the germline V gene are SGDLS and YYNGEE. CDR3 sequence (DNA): TGTGCCAGCAGTCCGGGGGGGGAACATGGCTACACCTTC. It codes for CASSPGGEHGYTF.

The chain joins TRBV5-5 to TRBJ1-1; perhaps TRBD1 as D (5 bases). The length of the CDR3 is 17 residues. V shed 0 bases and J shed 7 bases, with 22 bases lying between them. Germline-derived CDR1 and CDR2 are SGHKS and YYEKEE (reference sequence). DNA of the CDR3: TGTGCCAGCAGCTTGGGGCAGGGACTCCAACCACTCGGTGAAGCTTTCTTT. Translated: CASSLGQGLQPLGEAFF.

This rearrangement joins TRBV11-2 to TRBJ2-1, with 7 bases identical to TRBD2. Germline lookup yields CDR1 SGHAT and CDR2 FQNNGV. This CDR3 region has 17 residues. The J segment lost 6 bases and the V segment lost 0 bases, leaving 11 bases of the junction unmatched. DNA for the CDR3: TGTGCCAGCAGCTTAGATGGCCTAGCGGTACTAATCAATGAGCAGTTCTTC. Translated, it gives CASSLDGLAVLINEQFF.

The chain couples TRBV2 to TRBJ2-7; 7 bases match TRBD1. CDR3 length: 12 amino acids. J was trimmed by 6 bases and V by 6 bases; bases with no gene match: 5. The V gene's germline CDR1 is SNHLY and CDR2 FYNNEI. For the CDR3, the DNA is TGTGCCAGCAGGACGAGGGGGCTCGAGCAGTACTTC. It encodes CASRTRGLEQYF.

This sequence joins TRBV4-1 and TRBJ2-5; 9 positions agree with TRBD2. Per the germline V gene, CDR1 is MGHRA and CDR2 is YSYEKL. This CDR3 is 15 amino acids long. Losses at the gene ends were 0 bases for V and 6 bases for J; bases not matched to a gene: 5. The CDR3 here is CASSQDLREGQTQYF. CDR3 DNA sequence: TGCGCCAGCAGCCAAGATCTGCGGGAGGGCCAGACCCAGTACTTC.

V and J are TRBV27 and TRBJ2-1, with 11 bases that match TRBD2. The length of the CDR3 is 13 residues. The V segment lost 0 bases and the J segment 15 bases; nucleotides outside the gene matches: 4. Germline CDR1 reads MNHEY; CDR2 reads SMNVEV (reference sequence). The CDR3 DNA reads TGTGCCAGCAGTTTATCGGCTAGCGGGAGGCGGTTCTTC. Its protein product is CASSLSASGRRFF.

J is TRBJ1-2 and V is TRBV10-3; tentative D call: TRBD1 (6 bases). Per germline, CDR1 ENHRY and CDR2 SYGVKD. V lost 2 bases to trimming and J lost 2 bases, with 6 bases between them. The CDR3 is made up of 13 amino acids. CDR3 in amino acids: CAISETGNYGYTF. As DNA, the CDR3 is TGTGCCATCAGTGAGACAGGGAACTATGGCTACACCTTC.

CDR3 in DNA: TGTGCCAGCAGTTTGGGCATATCCACTGAAGCTTTCTTT. Protein sequence: CASSLGISTEAFF. V and J are TRBV6-5 and TRBJ1-1; D remains ambiguous. Deletions cut 4 bases from V and 4 bases from J, with 10 bases between. Per germline, CDR1 MNHEY and CDR2 SVGAGI. The CDR3 totals 13 residues.

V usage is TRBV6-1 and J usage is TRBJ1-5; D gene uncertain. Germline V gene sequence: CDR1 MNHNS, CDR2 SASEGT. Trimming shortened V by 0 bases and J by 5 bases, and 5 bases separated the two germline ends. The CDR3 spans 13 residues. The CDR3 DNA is TGTGCCAGCAGTGAAGCGAGGGATCAGCCCCAGCATTTT. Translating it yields CASSEARDQPQHF.

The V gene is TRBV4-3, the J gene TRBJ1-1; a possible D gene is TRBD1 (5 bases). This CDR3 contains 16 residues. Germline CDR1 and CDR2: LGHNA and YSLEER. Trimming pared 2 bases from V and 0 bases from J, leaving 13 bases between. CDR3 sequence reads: CASSQKQGVMNTEAFF. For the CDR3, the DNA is TGCGCCAGCAGCCAAAAGCAGGGCGTTATGAACACTGAAGCTTTCTTT.

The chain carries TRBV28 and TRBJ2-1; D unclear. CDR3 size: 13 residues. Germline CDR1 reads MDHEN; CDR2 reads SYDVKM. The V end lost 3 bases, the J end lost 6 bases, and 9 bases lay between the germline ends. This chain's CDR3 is CASSFSSSNEQFF. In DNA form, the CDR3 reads TGTGCCAGCAGTTTTTCCTCGAGCAATGAGCAGTTCTTC.

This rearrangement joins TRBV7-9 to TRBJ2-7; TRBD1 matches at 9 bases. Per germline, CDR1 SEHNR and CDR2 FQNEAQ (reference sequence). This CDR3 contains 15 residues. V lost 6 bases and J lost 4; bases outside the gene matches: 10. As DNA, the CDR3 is TGTGCCAGCAGTCGGGGACAGGGAGGTCAATACGAGCAGTACTTC. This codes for CASSRGQGGQYEQYF.